These 2 T cell receptor beta chains share one sample of origin, sequenced in a study of identical twins. TCRdb called the 5' RACE reads again in MiXCR, with one record for every CDR3 protein. The table has about 260,000 distinct CDR3 sequences, roughly 7% seen once; the top ten hold more than 3%. These same data were also listed under a study on yellow fever vaccine responses in identical twins.

The sequencing sample was made of memory (CD45RO+) T cells sorted from blood. The receptors come from a woman under 30 in good health.

In this sample, this clonotype turned up many times. The chain recombines TRBV24-1 with TRBJ2-1; a possible D gene is TRBD2 (5 bases). The V gene lost 9 bases and the J gene lost 9 bases, with 14 bases spanning the gap. Germline CDR1 is KGHDR and CDR2 is SFDVKD. The CDR3 has 12 residues. DNA of the CDR3: TGTGCCACCGATCCGGGGATCGGTGAGCAGTTCTTC. Translated: CATDPGIGEQFF.

This rearrangement joins TRBV12-3 or TRBV12-4 to TRBJ1-3; D is perhaps TRBD1 (5 bases). This CDR3 is built from 16 residues. With 2 bases removed from V and 0 bases from J, the gap between germline ends came to 11 bases. The CDR3 DNA follows: TGTGCCAGCAGTTTAAGGGGCAGCACCTCTGGAAACACCATATATTTT. Translated: CASSLRGSTSGNTIYF.